The rows below give T cell receptor beta chains drawn from one sample of a study of control samples from healthy donors and cancer patients. Some clones are missing from TCRdb's copy, which holds only in-frame ones; the method was immunoSEQ multiplex PCR. The table lists 35,000 to 55,000 clones, roughly 65% of them singletons. Source material: formalin-fixed, paraffin-embedded tissue. The receptors were gathered from a male donor with melanoma. The CDR3 runs from the conserved cysteine through the conserved F or W. The order of the fields is CDR3 protein, CDR3 DNA, D gene, V gene, clone size, J gene. The D gene is left open where the match is weak. Clone size is stated in some rows and not others, as once, few, many or a class when expanded.

CASSSGTSKGPYEQYF	TGTGCCAGCAGTTCCGGGACTAGTAAGGGCCCTTACGAGCAGTACTTC	TRBD2	TRBV27	.	TRBJ2-7
CASSLGLYNEQFF	TGTGCCAGCAGTCTGGGGTTATACAATGAGCAGTTCTTC	.	TRBV14	few	TRBJ2-1
CAWSVSQGRAFF	TGTGCCTGGAGTGTAAGTCAGGGTAGAGCTTTCTTT	.	TRBV30	.	TRBJ1-1
CATSARGWTGELFF	TGTGCCACCAGTGCGAGGGGCTGGACCGGGGAGCTGTTTTTT	.	TRBV24-1	few	TRBJ2-2
CASSGLRTQYF	TGTGCCAGCAGCGGACTTCGTACGCAGTATTTT	.	TRBV11-2	.	TRBJ2-3
CATSNFSQGAHNEQFF	TGTGCCACCAGTAATTTCTCACAGGGGGCTCACAATGAGCAGTTCTTC	TRBD1	TRBV24-1	.	TRBJ2-1
CASSPGVLVAGLPTKADTQYF	TGTGCCAGCAGTCCGGGGGTGTTGGTAGCGGGACTACCGACTAAGGCAGATACGCAGTATTTT	.	TRBV21-1	.	TRBJ2-3
CASSLGGGYEQYF	TGTGCCAGCAGCTTAGGCGGGGGCTACGAGCAGTACTTC	TRBD2	TRBV11-2	.	TRBJ2-7
CASSTQTAPYEQYF	TGTGCCAGCAGTACCCAGACAGCTCCCTACGAGCAGTACTTC	.	TRBV27	.	TRBJ2-7
CSVAEGTNTEAFF	TGCAGCGTTGCTGAGGGTACGAACACTGAAGCTTTCTTT	.	TRBV29-1	.	TRBJ1-1
CAIRTTGGYGYTF	TGTGCCATCCGAACCACAGGAGGCTATGGCTACACCTTC	.	TRBV28	few	TRBJ1-2
CASSQVILF	TGTGCCAGCAGCCAAGTCATCCTCTTC	.	TRBV14	.	TRBJ2-7
CASSMLQEPKNIQYF	TGTGCCAGTAGTATGTTGCAGGAACCTAAAAACATTCAGTACTTC	.	TRBV19	.	TRBJ2-4
CASSPVTTDTQYF	TGTGCCAGCTCACCAGTGACTACAGATACGCAGTATTTT	.	TRBV18	.	TRBJ2-3
CASSEDWGQHNEQFF	TGTGCCAGCAGTGAAGATTGGGGCCAGCACAATGAGCAGTTCTTC	.	TRBV2	few	TRBJ2-1
CASSFRGRGVNEQFF	TGTGCCAGCAGTTTCCGCGGGAGAGGGGTCAATGAGCAGTTCTTC	TRBD2	TRBV28	few	TRBJ2-1
CASSPYTGELFF	TGTGCCAGCTCACCATACACCGGGGAGCTGTTTTTT	.	TRBV18	.	TRBJ2-2
CASSATDTTNYGYTF	TGTGCCAGCAGCGCTACGGACACTACTAACTATGGCTACACCTTC	.	TRBV9	.	TRBJ1-2
CASSQGTAEQFF	TGTGCCAGCAGCCAAGGGACAGCTGAGCAGTTCTTC	.	TRBV3-1/TRBV3-2	few	TRBJ2-1
CASSQELQGGDGYTF	TGTGCCAGCAGCCAAGAGCTACAGGGAGGGGATGGCTACACCTTC	.	TRBV4-2	.	TRBJ1-2
CASSAAGLAGILYF	TGTGCCAGCAGTGCTGCCGGCCTAGCGGGTATTCTGTACTTC	TRBD2	TRBV25-1	.	TRBJ2-7
CASSPGGGGEYGYTF	TGTGCCAGCTCACCTGGAGGCGGGGGCGAATATGGCTACACCTTC	.	TRBV18	.	TRBJ1-2
CASSVAALSEAFF	TGTGCCAGCAGCGTAGCTGCCCTGTCTGAAGCTTTCTTT	.	TRBV9	.	TRBJ1-1
CASSYGRGRADEQYF	TGTGCCAGCAGTTACGGGCGCGGGAGGGCCGACGAGCAGTACTTC	TRBD2	TRBV6-6	.	TRBJ2-7
CASNLFSGANVLTF	TGTGCCAGCAATTTATTTTCTGGGGCCAACGTCCTGACTTTC	.	TRBV27	.	TRBJ2-6
CASSPYLAGPPLETQYF	TGTGCCAGCAGCCCATACTTAGCTGGCCCTCCTTTGGAGACCCAGTACTTC	.	TRBV14	.	TRBJ2-5
CASSYAPGIGNTIYF	TGTGCCAGCAGTTACGCGCCTGGGATTGGAAACACCATATATTTT	.	TRBV6-5	few	TRBJ1-3
CASSLEGEATEAFF	TGTGCCAGCAGCTTAGAGGGGGAGGCCACTGAAGCTTTCTTT	.	TRBV11-3	.	TRBJ1-1
CASSSGRLSGANVLTF	TGTGCCAGCAGTTCGGGACGTCTCTCTGGGGCCAACGTCCTGACTTTC	.	TRBV27	.	TRBJ2-6
CASSPPSGAYNEQFF	TGTGCCAGCTCACCACCGTCAGGGGCGTACAATGAGCAGTTCTTC	.	TRBV18	many	TRBJ2-1